Presented here are 5 T cell receptor beta chains from one specimen sequenced in a study of tumor-infiltrating lymphocytes in localized non-small cell lung cancer. Generated by immunoSEQ multiplex PCR, the TCRdb table keeps only in-frame clones and is missing some. The sample includes about 16,000 clones, around three quarters of them seen just once. The sample taken for sequencing was lung tumor tissue. The receptors were sampled from a human donor with non-small cell lung cancer.

This chain connects TRBV2 to TRBJ2-3; TRBD2 matches at 7 bases. In germline, CDR1 is SNHLY, CDR2 FYNNEI. This CDR3 is built from 14 residues. The ends lost 7 bases at V and 1 base at J; junction bases unmatched: 5. The DNA for the CDR3 is TGTGCCAGCACCAACCGGGGGGGCACAGATACGCAGTATTTT. Translated, it gives CASTNRGGTDTQYF. The variable domain in full, completed from reference TRBV2 and TRBJ2-3, reads EPEVTQTPSHQVTQMGQEVILRCVPISNHLYFYWYRQILGQKVEFLVSFYNNEISEKSEIFDDQFSVERPDGSNFTLKIRSTKLEDSAMYFCASTNRGGTDTQYFGPGTRLTVL.

The rearrangement uses TRBV7-2 and TRBJ1-1; the D is unclear. Per germline, CDR1 SGHTA and CDR2 FQGNSA. Trimming removed 1 base at V and 1 base at J, with 7 bases between. The CDR3 length is 14 residues. The CDR3 protein is CASSLVQSNTEAFF. CDR3 DNA sequence: TGTGCCAGCAGCTTAGTACAGTCGAACACTGAAGCTTTCTTT.

The V call is TRBV28, the J call TRBJ2-2, with TRBD2 identical over 8 bases. The CDR3 consists of 14 residues. Per germline, CDR1 MDHEN and CDR2 SYDVKM. V shed 8 bases and J 5 bases; nucleotides not matched to a gene: 7. The CDR3: CASVGAGGTGELFF. CDR3 in DNA: TGTGCCAGCGTTGGGGCGGGAGGAACCGGGGAGCTGTTTTTT.

The V and J genes are TRBV9 and TRBJ2-7; 8 positions agree with TRBD1. The CDR3 covers 14 residues. V shed 0 bases and J 6 bases; nucleotides not matched to a gene: 5. The V gene's germline CDR1 is SGDLS and CDR2 YYNGEE. The CDR3 sequence: CASSVGTGSSEQYF. CDR3 DNA: TGTGCCAGCAGCGTAGGGACAGGGAGCTCCGAGCAGTACTTC.

This chain uses TRBV14 with TRBJ1-1; D is perhaps TRBD1 (6 bases). Germline assignment: CDR1 SGHDN and CDR2 FVKESK. This CDR3 is 15 amino acids long. Trimming removed 2 bases at V and 6 bases at J, with 16 bases between. The CDR3 nucleotides are TGTGCCAGCAGCCAACAGCTCGGCAGGGGATCTGAAGCTTTCTTT. It encodes CASSQQLGRGSEAFF.